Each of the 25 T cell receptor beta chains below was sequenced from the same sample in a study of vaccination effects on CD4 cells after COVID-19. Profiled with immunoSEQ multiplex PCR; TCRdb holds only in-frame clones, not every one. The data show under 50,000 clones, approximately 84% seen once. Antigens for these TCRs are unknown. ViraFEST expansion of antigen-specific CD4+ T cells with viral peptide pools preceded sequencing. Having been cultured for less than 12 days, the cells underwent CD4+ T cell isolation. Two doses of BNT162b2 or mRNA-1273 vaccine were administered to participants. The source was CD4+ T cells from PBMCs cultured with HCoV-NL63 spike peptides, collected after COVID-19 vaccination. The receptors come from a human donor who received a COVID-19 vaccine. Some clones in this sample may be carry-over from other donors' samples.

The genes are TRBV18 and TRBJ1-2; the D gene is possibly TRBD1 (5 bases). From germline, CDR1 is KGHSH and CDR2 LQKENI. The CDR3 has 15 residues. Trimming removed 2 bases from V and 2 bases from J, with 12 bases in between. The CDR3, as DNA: TGTGCCAGCTCACCAGAGGCCCAGGGAAACTATGGCTACACCTTC. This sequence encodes CASSPEAQGNYGYTF.

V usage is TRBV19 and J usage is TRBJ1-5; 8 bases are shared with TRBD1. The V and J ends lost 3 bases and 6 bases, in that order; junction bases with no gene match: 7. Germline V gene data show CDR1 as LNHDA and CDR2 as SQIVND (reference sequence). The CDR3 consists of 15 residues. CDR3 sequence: CASSIVGQGFQPQHF. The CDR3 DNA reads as TGTGCCAGTAGTATTGTAGGACAGGGCTTTCAGCCCCAGCATTTT.

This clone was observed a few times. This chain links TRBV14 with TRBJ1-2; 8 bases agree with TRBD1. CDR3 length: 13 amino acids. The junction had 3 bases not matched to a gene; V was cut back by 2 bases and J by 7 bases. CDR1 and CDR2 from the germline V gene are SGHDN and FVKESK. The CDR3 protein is CASSQQGAGGYTF. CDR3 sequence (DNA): TGTGCCAGCAGCCAACAGGGGGCTGGTGGCTACACCTTC.

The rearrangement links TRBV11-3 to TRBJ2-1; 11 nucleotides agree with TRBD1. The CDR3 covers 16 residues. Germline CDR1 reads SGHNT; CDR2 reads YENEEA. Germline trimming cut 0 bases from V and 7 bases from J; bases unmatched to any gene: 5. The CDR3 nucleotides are TGTGCCAGCAGCTTAGATGGGACAGGGGGACGGAATGAGCAGTTCTTC. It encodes CASSLDGTGGRNEQFF.

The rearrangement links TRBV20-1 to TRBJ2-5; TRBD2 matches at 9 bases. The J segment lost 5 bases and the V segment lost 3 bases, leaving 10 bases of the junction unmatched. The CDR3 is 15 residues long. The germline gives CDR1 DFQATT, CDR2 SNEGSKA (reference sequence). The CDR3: CSASARGGGEETQYF. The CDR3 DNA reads TGCAGTGCTAGTGCTCGAGGCGGGGGGGAGGAGACCCAGTACTTC.

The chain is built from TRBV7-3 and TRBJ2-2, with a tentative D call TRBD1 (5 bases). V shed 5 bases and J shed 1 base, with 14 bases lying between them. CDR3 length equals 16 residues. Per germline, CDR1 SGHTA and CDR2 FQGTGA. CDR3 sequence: CASSPTPGLNTGELFF. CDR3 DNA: TGTGCCAGCAGCCCGACGCCAGGGCTGAACACCGGGGAGCTGTTTTTT.

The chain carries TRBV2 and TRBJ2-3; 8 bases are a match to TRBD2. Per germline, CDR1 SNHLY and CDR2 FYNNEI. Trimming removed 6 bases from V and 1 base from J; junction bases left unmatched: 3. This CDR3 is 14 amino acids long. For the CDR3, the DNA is TGTGCCAGCAGCGTGACTAGCGGCACAGATACGCAGTATTTT. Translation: CASSVTSGTDTQYF.

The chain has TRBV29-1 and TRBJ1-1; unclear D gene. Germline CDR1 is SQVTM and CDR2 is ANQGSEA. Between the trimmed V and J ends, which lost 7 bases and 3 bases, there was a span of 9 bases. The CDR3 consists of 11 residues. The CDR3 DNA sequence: TGCAGCGGACCCACGGACACTGAAGCTTTCTTT. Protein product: CSGPTDTEAFF. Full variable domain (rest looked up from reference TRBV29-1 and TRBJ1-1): SAVISQKPSRDICQRGTSLTIQCQVDSQVTMMFWYRQQPGQSLTLIATANQGSEATYESGFVIDKFPISRPNLTFSTLTVSNMSPEDSSIYLCSGPTDTEAFFGQGTRLTVV.

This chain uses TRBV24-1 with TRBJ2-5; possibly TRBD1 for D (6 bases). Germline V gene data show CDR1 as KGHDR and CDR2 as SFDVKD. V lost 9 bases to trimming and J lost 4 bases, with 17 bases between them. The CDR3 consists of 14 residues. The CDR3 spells CATGGHAPAETQYF. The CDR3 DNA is TGTGCCACCGGGGGACACGCTCCAGCAGAGACCCAGTACTTC.

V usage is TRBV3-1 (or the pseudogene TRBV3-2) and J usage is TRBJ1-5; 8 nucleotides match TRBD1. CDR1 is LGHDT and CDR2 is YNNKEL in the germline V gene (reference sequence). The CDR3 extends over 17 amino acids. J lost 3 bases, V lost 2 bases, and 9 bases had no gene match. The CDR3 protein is CASSQYSTGALNQPQHF. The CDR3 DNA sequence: TGTGCCAGCAGCCAATACTCGACAGGGGCACTCAATCAGCCCCAGCATTTT.

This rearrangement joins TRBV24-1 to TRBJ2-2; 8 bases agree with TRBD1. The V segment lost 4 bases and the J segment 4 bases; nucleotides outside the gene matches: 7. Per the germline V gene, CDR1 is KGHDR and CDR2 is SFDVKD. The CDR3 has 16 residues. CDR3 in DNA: TGTGCCACCAGTGACCCCGGGACAGGAGCCACCGGGGAGCTGTTTTTT. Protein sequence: CATSDPGTGATGELFF.

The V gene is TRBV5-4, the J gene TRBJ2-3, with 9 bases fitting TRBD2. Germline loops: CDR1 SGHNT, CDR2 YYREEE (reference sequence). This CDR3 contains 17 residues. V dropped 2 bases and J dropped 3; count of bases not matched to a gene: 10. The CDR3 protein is CASSFRTSAGSTDTQYF. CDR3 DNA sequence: TGTGCCAGCAGCTTTAGGACTAGCGCGGGGTCGACAGATACGCAGTATTTT.

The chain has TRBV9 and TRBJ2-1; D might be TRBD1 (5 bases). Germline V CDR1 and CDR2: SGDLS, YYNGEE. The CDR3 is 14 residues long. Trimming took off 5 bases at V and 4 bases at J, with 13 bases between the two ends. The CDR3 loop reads CASSRAGLYNEQFF. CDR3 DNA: TGTGCCAGCAGTCGGGCAGGGTTGTACAATGAGCAGTTCTTC.

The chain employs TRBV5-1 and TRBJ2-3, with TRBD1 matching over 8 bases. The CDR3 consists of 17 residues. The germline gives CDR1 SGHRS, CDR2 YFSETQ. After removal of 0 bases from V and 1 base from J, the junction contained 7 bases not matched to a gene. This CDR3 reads CASSLGQGIVGTDTQYF. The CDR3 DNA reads TGCGCCAGCAGCTTGGGACAGGGGATTGTAGGCACAGATACGCAGTATTTT.

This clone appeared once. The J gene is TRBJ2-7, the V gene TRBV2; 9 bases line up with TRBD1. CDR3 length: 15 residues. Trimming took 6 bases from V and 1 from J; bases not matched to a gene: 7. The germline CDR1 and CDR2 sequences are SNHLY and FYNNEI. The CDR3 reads CASRPQGAKSYEQYV. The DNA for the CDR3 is TGTGCCAGCAGGCCACAGGGGGCAAAGTCCTACGAGCAGTACGTC.

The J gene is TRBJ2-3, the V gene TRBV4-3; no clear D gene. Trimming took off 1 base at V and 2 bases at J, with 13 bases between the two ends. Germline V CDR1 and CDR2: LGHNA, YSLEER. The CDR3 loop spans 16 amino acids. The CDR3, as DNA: TGCGCCAGCAGCCAAGTTTCGGACGGCCACACAGATACGCAGTATTTT. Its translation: CASSQVSDGHTDTQYF.

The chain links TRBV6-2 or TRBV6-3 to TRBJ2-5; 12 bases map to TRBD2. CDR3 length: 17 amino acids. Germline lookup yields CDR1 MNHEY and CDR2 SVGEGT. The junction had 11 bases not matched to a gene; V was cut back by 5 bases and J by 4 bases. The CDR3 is CASSRPTTSGGRETQYF. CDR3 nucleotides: TGTGCCAGCAGTCGGCCCACGACTAGCGGGGGACGAGAGACCCAGTACTTC.

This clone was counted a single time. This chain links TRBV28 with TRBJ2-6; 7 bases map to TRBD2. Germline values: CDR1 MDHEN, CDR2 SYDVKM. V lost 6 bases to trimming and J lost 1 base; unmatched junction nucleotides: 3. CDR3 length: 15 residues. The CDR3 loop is CASSAGGSGANVLTF. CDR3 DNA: TGTGCCAGCAGCGCCGGGGGGTCTGGGGCCAACGTCCTGACTTTC.

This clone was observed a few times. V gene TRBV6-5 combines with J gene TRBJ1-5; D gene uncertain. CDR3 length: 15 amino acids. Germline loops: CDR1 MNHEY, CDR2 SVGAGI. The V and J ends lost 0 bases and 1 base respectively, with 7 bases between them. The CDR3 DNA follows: TGTGCCAGCAGTTACTCGTTGCAAAGCAATCAGCCCCAGCATTTT. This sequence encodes CASSYSLQSNQPQHF.

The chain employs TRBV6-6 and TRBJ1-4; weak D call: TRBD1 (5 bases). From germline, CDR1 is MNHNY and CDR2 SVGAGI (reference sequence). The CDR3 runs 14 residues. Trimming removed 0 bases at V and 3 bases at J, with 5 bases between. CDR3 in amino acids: CASSYSGANEKLFF. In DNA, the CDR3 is TGTGCCAGCAGTTACTCGGGGGCTAATGAAAAACTGTTTTTT.

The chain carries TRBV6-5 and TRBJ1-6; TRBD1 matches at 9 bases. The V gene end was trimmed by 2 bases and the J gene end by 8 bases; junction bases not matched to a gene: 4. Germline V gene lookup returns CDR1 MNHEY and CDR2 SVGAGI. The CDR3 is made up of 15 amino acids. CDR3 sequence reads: CASSYGGQGYSPLHF. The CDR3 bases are TGTGCCAGCAGTTACGGGGGACAGGGCTATTCACCCCTCCACTTT.

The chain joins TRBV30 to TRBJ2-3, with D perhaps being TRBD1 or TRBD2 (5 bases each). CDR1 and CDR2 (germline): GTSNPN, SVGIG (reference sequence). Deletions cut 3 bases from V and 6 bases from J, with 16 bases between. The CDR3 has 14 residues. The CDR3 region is CAWRGGGSYDTQYF. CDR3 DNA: TGTGCCTGGAGAGGTGGGGGAAGCTACGATACGCAGTATTTT.

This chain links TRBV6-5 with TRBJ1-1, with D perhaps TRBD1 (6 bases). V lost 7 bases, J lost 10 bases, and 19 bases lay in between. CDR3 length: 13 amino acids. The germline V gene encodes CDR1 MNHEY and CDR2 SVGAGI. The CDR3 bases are TGTGCCAGCACTTCTACAGGGCCCCGGGGAGCTTTCTTT. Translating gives CASTSTGPRGAFF.

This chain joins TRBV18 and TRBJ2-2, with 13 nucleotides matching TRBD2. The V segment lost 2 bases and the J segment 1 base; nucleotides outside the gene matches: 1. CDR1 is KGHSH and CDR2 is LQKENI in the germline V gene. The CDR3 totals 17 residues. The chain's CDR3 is CASSPWTSGGNTGELFF. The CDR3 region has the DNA TGTGCCAGCTCACCATGGACTAGCGGGGGGAACACCGGGGAGCTGTTTTTT.

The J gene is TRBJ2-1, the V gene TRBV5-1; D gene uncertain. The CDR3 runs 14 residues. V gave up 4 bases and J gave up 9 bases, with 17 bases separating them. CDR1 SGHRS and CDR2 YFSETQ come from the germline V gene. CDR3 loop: CASSLPLENSEQFF. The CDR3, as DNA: TGCGCCAGCAGCCTCCCGTTGGAGAATAGTGAGCAGTTCTTC.